This T cell receptor beta chain was sequenced in a study of CD8 T cells in ankylosing spondylitis. For TCR beta, libraries came from quantitative 5'-RACE with molecular barcodes. Each CDR3 protein is one row after TCRdb ran MiXCR on the 5' RACE reads. The profile shows about 130,000 distinct CDR3 sequences, approximately 17% of them singletons. V was clipped by 3 bases and J by 6 bases, with 8 bases between them. Germline CDR1 and CDR2: MNHEY and SMNVEV (reference sequence). The CDR3 has 13 residues. Study-wide findings and caveats: Disease-linked clones displayed a CD8+ phenotype and appeared relatively rarely in peripheral blood. Several highly homologous variants made up a TCR beta motif, and this motif appeared characteristic of ankylosing spondylitis blood. Earlier reports found some motif variants in synovial fluid and blood in reactive arthritis.

Notes on this clonotype: What it binds is unknown.

The gene calls are TRBV27 and TRBJ2-2; D gene ambiguous. The sample consisted of blood, either unsorted or a sorted T cell fraction (not recorded which). This clonotype was obtained from a male donor with ankylosing spondylitis. This CDR3 reads CASSLFGAGELFF. The CDR3 nucleotides read TGTGCCAGCAGTTTGTTTGGGGCCGGGGAGCTGTTTTTT.